The clone carrying this TCR beta chain came up a few times. Its antigen is not identified. This CDR3 has 15 amino acids. The V and J ends lost 6 bases and 6 bases, in that order; junction bases with no gene match: 11. From germline, CDR1 is SGHVS and CDR2 FNYEAQ. The sample originates from a study of T cell repertoires in cytomegalovirus infection. On the study more broadly: Recently identified HLA-C-restricted CMV epitopes were used, and well-studied HLA-B-restricted CMV epitopes were used as well. TCR beta signatures that were public indicated CMV infection and matching HLA type.

From the reads, TCRdb called clonotypes with MiXCR, one entry per CDR3 protein. The sample includes hundreds of thousands of distinct CDR3 sequences, approximately 29% of them seen just once. The sequenced sample was cultured CD8+ T cells from PBMCs, obtained from culture after CMV antigen stimulation. The receptor comes from a human donor in good health (CMV status not recorded). Some clones in this sample may be carry-over from other donors' samples. This rearrangement joins TRBV7-6 to TRBJ2-1; 7 positions match TRBD2. CDR3 residues: CASRPPSGAFNEQFF. In DNA, the CDR3 is TGTGCCAGCAGACCGCCCAGCGGGGCTTTCAATGAGCAGTTCTTC.